The 32 T cell receptor beta chains reported below all come from one sample, sequenced in a study of shared clonotypes between healthy human individuals. Sequencing was performed with immunoSEQ multiplex PCR; in TCRdb, only in-frame clones are kept and a portion is missing. The sample comprises 550,000 to 700,000 clones, about three quarters of which are singletons, and around 1.8% rests with the top ten. The sample comprised memory CD4+ T cells sorted from blood. As for subset: CD45RA-negative fraction. Receptors were obtained from a woman in her twenties or thirties in good health.

This clone has a handful of counts. This chain joins TRBV21-1 and TRBJ2-3; TRBD2 is the table's D call, not checked against the DNA. TRBV21-1 is an annotated pseudogene. CDR3 length: 15 amino acids. The CDR3 region has the DNA TGTGCCAGCAGCCTGCCCGGGACTAGCACAGATACGCAGTATTTT. Translating gives CASSLPGTSTDTQYF.

This rearrangement joins TRBV16 to TRBJ2-7; 7 nucleotides align to TRBD2. The germline V gene has CDR1 KGHSY and CDR2 FQNENV. The V gene end was trimmed by 6 bases and the J gene end by 7 bases; junction bases not matched to a gene: 6. This CDR3 region has 12 residues. The CDR3 loop is CASSTTGREQYF. The CDR3 region has the DNA TGTGCCAGCAGTACCACCGGGAGGGAGCAGTACTTC.

The chain carries TRBV25-1 and TRBJ2-2; D might be TRBD1 or TRBD2, each matching 6 bases. Germline lookup yields CDR1 MGHDK and CDR2 SYGVNS. The V end was cut by 0 bases, the J end by 7 bases, with 15 bases between. CDR3 size: 16 residues. Here the CDR3 DNA reads TGTGCCAGCAGTGAATACGGATTTAGGGGGGACGGGGAGCTGTTTTTT. It is translated as CASSEYGFRGDGELFF.

This chain connects TRBV4-2 to TRBJ2-2; 9 bases map to TRBD1. The CDR3 contains 15 residues. Germline CDR1 is LGHNA and CDR2 is YNFKEQ. V lost 5 bases, J lost 1 base, and 2 bases stayed unmatched. CDR3 region: CASSKTGGNTGELFF. The CDR3 nucleotides are TGTGCCAGCAGCAAGACAGGGGGGAACACCGGGGAGCTGTTTTTT.

V is TRBV5-1 and J is TRBJ2-7; D possibly uses TRBD1 or TRBD2 (5 bases each). CDR3 length: 17 residues. The V gene lost 2 bases and the J gene lost 3 bases, with 21 bases spanning the gap. Germline values: CDR1 SGHRS, CDR2 YFSETQ. The CDR3 protein is CASSFGASLVSFYEQYF. The CDR3 bases are TGCGCCAGCAGCTTTGGGGCTAGCTTGGTGAGCTTCTACGAGCAGTACTTC. Combining the CDR3 with reference TRBV5-1 and TRBJ2-7 gives the whole variable domain KAGVTQTPRYLIKTRGQQVTLSCSPISGHRSVSWYQQTPGQGLQFLFEYFSETQRNKGNFPGRFSGRQFSNSRSEMNVSTLELGDSALYLCASSFGASLVSFYEQYFGPGTRLTVT.

This clone was recorded a few times. The chain recombines TRBV28 with TRBJ2-3; 7 bases match TRBD1. Looked up from germline, CDR1 is MDHEN and CDR2 is SYDVKM. J was trimmed by 5 bases and V by 5 bases; bases with no gene match: 10. The CDR3 runs 15 residues. The CDR3 is CASSLLRQGGDTQYF. In DNA, the CDR3 is TGTGCCAGCAGTCTCCTTCGACAGGGCGGAGATACGCAGTATTTT.

In its sample, this clone was seen a few times. The chain is built from TRBV20-1 and TRBJ1-1, with D unresolved. The CDR3 has 11 amino acids. The germline gives CDR1 DFQATT, CDR2 SNEGSKA (reference sequence). The germline V and J ends were trimmed by 5 bases and 5 bases, with 9 bases remaining between them. The CDR3 coding sequence is TGCAGTGCTCTCGGGTCGACTGAAGCTTTCTTT. Translated: CSALGSTEAFF.

The V and J genes are TRBV11-2 and TRBJ2-7; D is unresolved. CDR3 length equals 15 residues. Germline-derived CDR1 and CDR2 are SGHAT and FQNNGV. With 1 base removed from V and 4 bases from J, the gap between germline ends came to 14 bases. The CDR3 protein is CASSLGPTKEYEQYF. CDR3 coding DNA: TGTGCCAGCAGCTTAGGACCGACCAAGGAGTACGAGCAGTACTTC.

V is TRBV28 and J is TRBJ2-4; possible D gene TRBD1, 6 bases. Germline V gives CDR1 MDHEN, CDR2 SYDVKM. The V end lost 4 bases, the J end lost 6 bases, and 13 bases lay between the germline ends. This CDR3 is built from 14 residues. The CDR3 loop reads CASSSNPRGNIQYF. The CDR3, as DNA: TGTGCCAGCAGTTCGAACCCCAGGGGAAACATTCAGTACTTC. The whole variable domain, remainder taken from reference TRBV28 and TRBJ2-4, is DVKVTQSSRYLVKRTGEKVFLECVQDMDHENMFWYRQDPGLGLRLIYFSYDVKMKEKGDIPEGYSVSREKKERFSLILESASTNQTSMYLCASSSNPRGNIQYFGAGTRLSVL.

The V gene is TRBV30, the J gene TRBJ1-3; D is unclear. CDR1 is GTSNPN and CDR2 is SVGIG in the germline V gene (reference sequence). The germline V and J ends were trimmed by 1 base and 0 bases, with 7 bases remaining between them. This CDR3 contains 14 residues. This CDR3 is CAWSGLFSGNTIYF. The CDR3 region has the DNA TGTGCCTGGAGTGGACTGTTCTCTGGAAACACCATATATTTT.

V gene TRBV5-1 combines with J gene TRBJ2-5, with TRBD1 identical over 8 bases. After removal of 5 bases from V and 11 bases from J, the junction contained 14 bases not matched to a gene. CDR1 is SGHRS, CDR2 YFSETQ, per germline. The CDR3 is made up of 14 amino acids. CDR3 sequence (DNA): TGCGCCAGCAGACCCAACAGGGGGTTTGTTGGGCAGTACTTC. This translates into CASRPNRGFVGQYF.

Comment on this clone: Within the sample, other DNA sequences also encode this same CDR3. V and J are TRBV10-3 and TRBJ1-2; D is undetermined. The germline V gene encodes CDR1 ENHRY and CDR2 SYGVKD. There are 11 residues in the CDR3. V was shortened by 3 bases and J by 4 bases, with 3 bases between the two germline ends. The CDR3 nucleotides are TGTGCCATCAGTGAAACCTATGGCTACACCTTC. It yields the protein CAISETYGYTF.

The chain employs TRBV28 and TRBJ2-1; D might be TRBD2 (8 bases). Between the trimmed V and J ends, which lost 8 bases and 4 bases, there was a span of 27 bases. This CDR3 has 18 residues. Germline CDR1 MDHEN, CDR2 SYDVKM. The DNA of the CDR3 is TGTGCCAGCGCGGGCGGGGGGATCGCGGGACAGTCTTACAATGAGCAGTTCTTC. Protein sequence: CASAGGGIAGQSYNEQFF.

This rearrangement joins TRBV2 to TRBJ1-2; D unclear. The length of the CDR3 is 13 residues. V dropped 6 bases and J dropped 6 bases, with 14 bases sitting between them. The germline CDR1 and CDR2 sequences are SNHLY and FYNNEI. CDR3 bases: TGTGCCAGCAGCCCTAGGAGGGATCATGGCTACACCTTC. This encodes CASSPRRDHGYTF.

A remark on this clone: The sample holds other DNA sequences that translate to the same CDR3. The rearrangement joins TRBV19 to TRBJ2-3, with D tentatively TRBD2 (6 bases). The CDR3 has 14 amino acids. Germline CDR1 LNHDA, CDR2 SQIVND (reference sequence). V was pared by 8 bases and J by 1 base, with 13 bases between. The CDR3 region is CASSPGGGTDTQYF. The CDR3 DNA sequence: TGTGCCAGTTCCCCGGGCGGGGGCACAGATACGCAGTATTTT.

The genes are TRBV2 and TRBJ1-4; D gene ambiguous. The length of the CDR3 is 17 residues. The germline V gene has CDR1 SNHLY and CDR2 FYNNEI. Deletions cut 6 bases from V and 0 bases from J, with 17 bases between. CDR3 loop: CASSPGLFNATNEKLFF. The DNA of the CDR3 is TGTGCCAGCAGCCCGGGCCTTTTTAACGCAACTAATGAAAAACTGTTTTTT.

The rearrangement uses TRBV18 and TRBJ1-2; TRBD1 is a possible D gene (6 bases). Deletions cut 2 bases from V and 4 bases from J, with 14 bases between. In germline, CDR1 is KGHSH, CDR2 LQKENI. CDR3 length: 15 amino acids. The CDR3 sequence: CASSPSGGLGYGYTF. The CDR3, as DNA: TGTGCCAGCTCACCATCGGGGGGCTTGGGCTATGGCTACACCTTC.

The V and J genes are TRBV4-2 and TRBJ2-7, with 13 positions matching TRBD2. With 0 bases clipped from V and 7 bases from J, the junction kept 6 bases outside the gene matches. CDR3 size: 16 residues. Germline V gene data show CDR1 as LGHNA and CDR2 as YNFKEQ. DNA for the CDR3: TGTGCCAGCAGCCAAGAACTAGCGGGAGGGCCGAGTGAGCAGTACTTC. It specifies CASSQELAGGPSEQYF.

This clone came up many times. The genes are TRBV7-2 and TRBJ2-3; 7 nucleotides line up with TRBD2. V shed 5 bases and J 2 bases; nucleotides not matched to a gene: 7. Looked up from germline, CDR1 is SGHTA and CDR2 is FQGNSA. The CDR3 has 15 residues. The CDR3 sequence: CASSDPSGYTDTQYF. The DNA for the CDR3 is TGTGCCAGCAGCGATCCTAGCGGATACACAGATACGCAGTATTTT.

This chain links TRBV2 with TRBJ2-5, with TRBD2 as a possible D gene (5 bases). This CDR3 has 12 amino acids. Trimming shortened V by 7 bases and J by 5 bases, and 11 bases separated the two germline ends. Germline CDR1 is SNHLY and CDR2 is FYNNEI. This chain's CDR3 is CASKGPGETQYF. CDR3 in DNA: TGTGCCAGCAAGGGCCCGGGGGAGACCCAGTACTTC.

The chain is built from TRBV2 and TRBJ1-1; 7 positions match TRBD1. Germline CDR1 is SNHLY and CDR2 is FYNNEI. CDR3 length: 15 residues. V lost 4 bases and J lost 7; bases outside the gene matches: 12. The CDR3 DNA is TGTGCCAGCAGTGCCACCCGGACAGGCGGTGGTGAAGCTTTCTTT. It is translated as CASSATRTGGGEAFF.

This clone was detected a few times. At the DNA level, this CDR3 is encoded by other sequences in the same sample as well. The chain employs TRBV5-1 and TRBJ2-1, with TRBD1 matching over 9 bases. Germline loops: CDR1 SGHRS, CDR2 YFSETQ. The ends lost 4 bases at V and 4 bases at J; junction bases unmatched: 6. The CDR3 loop spans 15 amino acids. The CDR3 bases are TGCGCCAGCAGCCCGGGGGACAGGGATTACAATGAGCAGTTCTTC. It is translated as CASSPGDRDYNEQFF.

J is TRBJ2-5 and V is TRBV6-5; D remains unclear. With the DNA end fitting TRBJ2-7 better, the J assignment may be wrong. CDR3 length: 14 amino acids. Germline lookup yields CDR1 MNHEY and CDR2 SVGAGI. CDR3 sequence: CASSYNPRTHEQYF. The CDR3 coding sequence is TGTGCCAGCAGTTACAACCCCCGGACCCACGAGCAGTACTTC.

The DNA of the CDR3 is TGTGCCAGCAGACCCGGGATGTCCTACGAGCAGTACTTC. Translating it yields CASRPGMSYEQYF. The genes are TRBV6-5 and TRBJ2-7; weak D call: TRBD2 (5 bases). V was cut by 6 bases and J by 1 base, with 10 bases left in between. The length of the CDR3 is 13 residues. CDR1 MNHEY and CDR2 SVGAGI come from the germline V gene.

The chain joins TRBV7-9 to TRBJ2-5, with a tentative D call TRBD2 (5 bases). V was pared by 2 bases and J by 5 bases, with 15 bases between. The germline V gene has CDR1 SEHNR and CDR2 FQNEAQ (reference sequence). The CDR3 extends over 15 amino acids. In DNA, the CDR3 is TGTGCCAGCAGCTTAAGACCTCCCCCGGGGGAGACCCAGTACTTC. Residues: CASSLRPPPGETQYF.

This clone was seen a handful of times. V and J are TRBV28 and TRBJ2-7; 7 bases map to TRBD1. Trimming cost V 5 bases and J 6 bases; bases outside gene matches: 7. The CDR3 loop spans 13 amino acids. The V gene's germline CDR1 is MDHEN and CDR2 SYDVKM. This CDR3 reads CASSAPGQREQYF. CDR3 DNA: TGTGCCAGCAGTGCACCGGGACAGCGCGAGCAGTACTTC.

This chain connects TRBV28 to TRBJ2-6; possible D gene TRBD2, 6 bases. Trimming left V 4 bases short and J 4 bases short, with 14 bases between. The germline CDR1 and CDR2 sequences are MDHEN and SYDVKM. The CDR3 extends over 16 amino acids. The CDR3 spells CASSSEGLAGANVLTF. CDR3 in DNA: TGTGCCAGCAGTTCGGAGGGGCTGGCCGGGGCCAACGTCCTGACTTTC.

This chain joins TRBV9 and TRBJ1-2, with TRBD1 as a possible D gene (5 bases). The germline V and J ends were trimmed by 3 bases and 5 bases, with 8 bases remaining between them. The germline V gene encodes CDR1 SGDLS and CDR2 YYNGEE. The CDR3 covers 12 residues. The DNA for the CDR3 is TGTGCCAGCAGCGAGGGACGATATGGCTACACCTTC. This codes for CASSEGRYGYTF.

V and J are TRBV6-1 and TRBJ2-5; D perhaps matches TRBD1 (5 bases). The V end lost 4 bases, the J end lost 5 bases, and 14 bases lay between the germline ends. The V gene's germline CDR1 is MNHNS and CDR2 SASEGT. CDR3 length equals 14 residues. The CDR3 DNA follows: TGTGCCAGCAGTGCGACAGTTCAGGTGGAGACCCAGTACTTC. It encodes CASSATVQVETQYF.

This sequence joins TRBV14 and TRBJ2-3; D remains ambiguous. Germline-derived CDR1 and CDR2 are SGHDN and FVKESK. V lost 4 bases and J 7 bases, leaving 9 bases between the germline ends. The CDR3 is 12 residues long. The CDR3 protein is CASSPSSNTQYF. CDR3 nucleotides: TGTGCCAGCAGCCCTTCCTCGAATACGCAGTATTTT.

Concerning this clone itself: Other DNA sequences from this sample encode an identical CDR3 as well. This chain uses TRBV4-1 with TRBJ2-3, with 15 bases that match TRBD2. V was pared by 4 bases and J by 1 base, with 3 bases of the junction left unmatched. The CDR3 runs 17 residues. Germline assignment: CDR1 MGHRA and CDR2 YSYEKL. The CDR3 DNA reads TGCGCCAGCAGCCCGAGGACTAGCGGGAGGGGCACAGATACGCAGTATTTT. Translating gives CASSPRTSGRGTDTQYF.

The genes are TRBV18 and TRBJ1-1; no definite D call. CDR3 length: 13 residues. Per germline, CDR1 KGHSH and CDR2 LQKENI. Trimming removed 3 bases from V and 5 bases from J, with 10 bases in between. The CDR3 DNA reads TGTGCCAGCTCACCGTTTTCAGGAACTGAAGCTTTCTTT. Protein product: CASSPFSGTEAFF.